This TCR beta chain was found in a study of PD-L1 blockade in urothelial cancer. Only in-frame clones appear in the TCRdb table, and some are missing; sequencing was by immunoSEQ multiplex PCR. The sample has tens of thousands of clones, roughly nine tenths seen once; the top ten hold approximately 7.1%. It was locally advanced or metastatic urothelial carcinoma that patients had. Between 1 and 8 samples per patient were obtained, pretreatment and on-treatment. The trim removed 5 bases at V and 3 bases at J, leaving 10 bases unmatched. This CDR3 is built from 15 residues. Germline CDR1 and CDR2: SQVTM and ANQGSEA.

This specimen was PBMCs, taken around atezolizumab (anti-PD-L1) treatment. This chain joins TRBV29-1 and TRBJ2-3; 8 bases agree with TRBD1. The origin of this receptor is a man aged 60 to 69 with urothelial cancer. For the CDR3, the DNA is TGCAGCGTTCTTCGGCAGGGGGCCAGGACAGATACGCAGTATTTT. Protein: CSVLRQGARTDTQYF.